The 21 T cell receptor beta chains given below trace back to one sample, sequenced in a study of shared clonotypes between healthy human individuals. The assay was immunoSEQ multiplex PCR, and TCRdb's table has in-frame clones only and misses some. The sample shows around 1,000,000 clones, around 77% of them seen only once. What was sequenced was memory CD4+ T cells from PBMCs. Subset here: CD45RA-negative fraction. These receptors were taken from a young man in good health. Some clones in this sample may be carry-over from other donors' samples.

This clone was recorded only once. This chain joins TRBV10-2 and TRBJ1-5, with D possibly matching TRBD1 (6 bases). There are 12 residues in the CDR3. Germline loops: CDR1 WSHSY, CDR2 SAAADI. With 11 bases removed from V and 7 bases from J, the gap between germline ends came to 15 bases. The CDR3 reads CAGGGGGQPQHF. The CDR3 region has the DNA TGCGCCGGCGGAGGGGGGGGACAGCCCCAGCATTTT.

The genes are TRBV7-3 and TRBJ2-1; the D gene could be TRBD1 or TRBD2 (5 bases each). Trimming stripped 5 bases from V and 12 bases from J, with 17 bases between. The germline CDR1 and CDR2 sequences are SGHTA and FQGTGA. The CDR3 runs to 13 residues. For the CDR3, the DNA is TGTGCCAGCAGCCAGGGAACGGGATTAACGCAGTTCTTC. This sequence encodes CASSQGTGLTQFF. The whole variable domain, remainder taken from reference TRBV7-3 and TRBJ2-1, is GAGVSQTPSNKVTEKGKYVELRCDPISGHTALYWYRQSLGQGPEFLIYFQGTGAADDSGLPNDRFFAVRPEGSVSTLKIQRTERGDSAVYLCASSQGTGLTQFFGPGTRLTVL.

This sequence joins TRBV20-1 and TRBJ1-1; D ambiguous. With 2 bases removed from V and 6 bases from J, the gap between germline ends came to 7 bases. From germline, CDR1 is DFQATT and CDR2 SNEGSKA (reference sequence). The CDR3 runs 11 residues. CDR3 DNA sequence: TGCAGTGCTAGACCCCTCGCTGAAGCTTTCTTT. Translating it yields CSARPLAEAFF.

The chain is built from TRBV29-1 and TRBJ2-7; D is ambiguous. Trimming removed 5 bases from V and 0 bases from J, with 14 bases in between. Germline CDR1 is SQVTM and CDR2 is ANQGSEA. This CDR3 is 14 amino acids long. CDR3 loop: CSVIGTTSSYEQYF. The CDR3 region has the DNA TGCAGCGTTATTGGCACCACGAGCTCCTACGAGCAGTACTTC.

There are a few counts of this clone. This sequence joins TRBV6-6 and TRBJ1-1, with TRBD1 as a possible D gene (6 bases). The V gene's germline CDR1 is MNHNY and CDR2 SVGAGI (reference sequence). Trimming pared 7 bases from V and 4 bases from J, leaving 16 bases between. CDR3 length: 14 residues. CDR3 in DNA: TGTGCCAGCACCCCGCAAGGGGGGGTCACTGAAGCTTTCTTT. Encoded protein: CASTPQGGVTEAFF.

The chain combines TRBV5-4 with TRBJ2-1; D may match TRBD1 or TRBD2 (7 bases each). The V gene lost 4 bases and the J gene lost 5 bases, with 13 bases spanning the gap. Germline V lookup: CDR1 SGHNT, CDR2 YYREEE (reference sequence). The CDR3 totals 14 residues. CDR3 nucleotide sequence: TGTGCCAGCAGCCCAGGGGGGAGGGACAATGAGCAGTTCTTC. Translation gives CASSPGGRDNEQFF.

V usage is TRBV27 and J usage is TRBJ2-3; TRBD2 aligns across 7 bases. CDR3 size: 16 residues. From germline, CDR1 is MNHEY and CDR2 SMNVEV (reference sequence). Trimming took 3 bases from V and 0 from J; bases not matched to a gene: 6. The CDR3 loop reads CASSFNLAASTDTQYF. DNA for the CDR3: TGTGCCAGCAGTTTTAACCTAGCGGCTAGCACAGATACGCAGTATTTT.

This clone showed up just once. The genes are TRBV11-2 and TRBJ2-2, with a tentative D call TRBD2 (5 bases). The CDR3 is 15 amino acids. The V end was cut by 1 base, the J end by 3 bases, with 9 bases between. Germline CDR1 and CDR2: SGHAT and FQNNGV. The CDR3 protein is CASSLGGFDTGELFF. In DNA form, the CDR3 reads TGTGCCAGCAGCTTAGGAGGGTTTGACACCGGGGAGCTGTTTTTT.

This clone occurred a few times. The DNA for the CDR3 is TGTGCCAGCAGCTTAGAGACCCAGCCCCAGCATTTT. Its protein is CASSLETQPQHF. This sequence joins TRBV7-9 and TRBJ1-5, with D unresolved. Per germline, CDR1 SEHNR and CDR2 FQNEAQ (reference sequence). The V end was cut by 1 base, the J end by 7 bases, with 5 bases between. CDR3 size: 12 residues. Combining the CDR3 with reference TRBV7-9 and TRBJ1-5 gives the whole variable domain DTGVSQNPRHKITKRGQNVTFRCDPISEHNRLYWYRQTLGQGPEFLTYFQNEAQLEKSRLLSDRFSAERPKGSFSTLEIQRTEQGDSAMYLCASSLETQPQHFGDGTRLSIL.

V gene TRBV29-1 combines with J gene TRBJ1-2, with TRBD1 matching over 7 bases. The CDR3 covers 13 residues. CDR1 and CDR2 from the germline V gene are SQVTM and ANQGSEA. V lost 6 bases, J lost 6 bases, and 10 bases stayed unmatched. This CDR3 is CSVAVGRGDGYTF. The CDR3 DNA reads as TGCAGCGTCGCCGTGGGCAGGGGGGATGGCTACACCTTC.

The chain combines TRBV30 with TRBJ1-4; D unresolved. CDR3 size: 12 residues. V lost 4 bases and J lost 7, with 10 bases in between. Germline CDR1 is GTSNPN and CDR2 is SVGIG (reference sequence). The CDR3 loop is CAWKRQVEKLFF. CDR3 DNA: TGTGCCTGGAAGCGGCAGGTTGAAAAACTGTTTTTT.

The chain employs TRBV28 and TRBJ2-1, with D perhaps matching TRBD1 (6 bases). Trimming cost V 5 bases and J 4 bases, with 18 bases left between them. The CDR3 contains 16 residues. In germline, CDR1 is MDHEN, CDR2 SYDVKM. CDR3 amino acids: CASSPRSSRGYNEQFF. DNA for the CDR3: TGTGCCAGCAGTCCCCGGTCCTCAAGGGGGTACAATGAGCAGTTCTTC.

Regarding this clone: Being one base from a much bigger clone, this may be a read error. This sequence joins TRBV10-3 and TRBJ1-3; weak D call: TRBD1 (5 bases). The CDR3 is made up of 13 amino acids. Germline V lookup: CDR1 ENHRY, CDR2 SYGVKD. The CDR3 spells CAIRTVGENTMYF. CDR3 bases: TGTGCCATCCGAACAGTAGGGGAAAACACCATGTATTTT.

This clone was seen only a few times. The chain combines TRBV6-6 with TRBJ1-1, with a tentative D call TRBD1 (6 bases). The germline V and J ends were trimmed by 5 bases and 11 bases, with 15 bases remaining between them. The CDR3 extends over 12 amino acids. In germline, CDR1 is MNHNY, CDR2 SVGAGI (reference sequence). CDR3 sequence reads: CASSQEGGSAFF. The CDR3 region has the DNA TGTGCCAGCAGTCAAGAAGGGGGGTCGGCTTTCTTT.

The gene calls are TRBV5-1 and TRBJ1-3; the D is unclear. The V gene's germline CDR1 is SGHRS and CDR2 YFSETQ. The CDR3 has 16 amino acids. Trimming took 0 bases from V and 0 from J, leaving 10 bases between them. The CDR3 nucleotides are TGCGCCAGCAGCTTGGAGGCGGTTATCTCTGGAAACACCATATATTTT. It is translated as CASSLEAVISGNTIYF.

The V call is TRBV19, the J call TRBJ1-5; no reliable D call. V shed 8 bases and J shed 9 bases, with 8 bases lying between them. The CDR3 totals 10 residues. Germline CDR1 is LNHDA and CDR2 is SQIVND (reference sequence). In DNA form, the CDR3 reads TGTGCCAGTGGACGGAGGCCCCAGCATTTT. It translates to CASGRRPQHF.

In this sample, this clone turned up a few times. J is TRBJ2-3 and V is TRBV9, with D possibly being TRBD1 or TRBD2 (5 bases each). V lost 4 bases and J lost 3, with 15 bases in between. This CDR3 comprises 15 residues. Per the germline V gene, CDR1 is SGDLS and CDR2 is YYNGEE. DNA of the CDR3: TGTGCCAGCAGCCCAGAGGGGCAGGCTACAGATACGCAGTATTTT. Its protein is CASSPEGQATDTQYF.

This sequence joins TRBV6-5 and TRBJ2-7, with a weak D call TRBD1 (6 bases). The CDR3 totals 15 residues. Germline values: CDR1 MNHEY, CDR2 SVGAGI. V lost 1 base to trimming and J lost 6 bases, with 16 bases between them. The CDR3 region is CASSYWGRQGSEQYF. CDR3 in DNA: TGTGCCAGCAGTTACTGGGGTCGGCAGGGGTCCGAGCAGTACTTC.

The chain recombines TRBV13 with TRBJ2-1; 8 nucleotides match TRBD2. The CDR3 length is 18 residues. The germline gives CDR1 PRHDT, CDR2 FYEKMQ (reference sequence). V gave up 5 bases and J gave up 6 bases; unmatched junction bases: 18. The CDR3 DNA is TGTGCCAGCAGCCTGGGCGGGCTAGCGGGTCGAGGGGGCAATGAGCAGTTCTTC. Its protein is CASSLGGLAGRGGNEQFF.

The J gene is TRBJ1-1, the V gene TRBV12-5; D unclear. Trimming shortened V by 0 bases and J by 5 bases, and 10 bases separated the two germline ends. The CDR3 sequence is 14 residues long. Germline V gives CDR1 LGHNT, CDR2 FRNRAP. The CDR3 protein is CASGLVEGRTEAFF. CDR3 nucleotide sequence: TGTGCTAGTGGTTTGGTAGAGGGTCGGACTGAAGCTTTCTTT. The full variable domain, in which reference TRBV12-5 and TRBJ1-1 provide the parts outside the CDR3, is DARVTQTPRHKVTEMGQEVTMRCQPILGHNTVFWYRQTMMQGLELLAYFRNRAPLDDSGMPKDRFSAEMPDATLATLKIQPSEPRDSAVYFCASGLVEGRTEAFFGQGTRLTVV.

In regard to this clone: A much larger clone differs from this one at a single base, so this may be a read error. Other nucleotide sequences in the sample specify the same CDR3. V gene TRBV2 combines with J gene TRBJ1-5, with D possibly TRBD1 on 6 matching bases. CDR1 is SNHLY and CDR2 is FYNNEI in the germline V gene. The CDR3 length is 13 residues. Trimming removed 4 bases from V and 2 bases from J, with 6 bases in between. In DNA form, the CDR3 reads TGTGCCAGCAGTGGACAGGGCAATCAGCCCCAGCATTTT. It is translated as CASSGQGNQPQHF.